The rows below give T cell receptor beta chains drawn from one sample of a study of cytomegalovirus exposure and HLA in healthy donors. Here immunoSEQ multiplex PCR was the method, and the copy in TCRdb shows in-frame clones only, minus some. The table records 85,000 to 100,000 clones, roughly three quarters of them present only once. The sample was PBMCs. The receptors originated from a woman aged 60-70 years in good health and CMV-seronegative. Each CDR3 is given with its conserved first and last residue. The D gene is left open where the match is weak. Rows may omit the clone size; those that give it use once, few, many or a size class.

j_call clone_size d_call v_call cdr3_aa cdr3_nt
TRBJ2-3 NA TRBD2 TRBV6-5 CASSYGAGDTDTQYF TGTGCCAGCAGTTACGGGGCGGGGGACACAGATACGCAGTATTTT
TRBJ2-7 NA TRBD1 TRBV5-1 CASSPRTGNEQYF TGCGCCAGCAGCCCCAGGACAGGGAACGAGCAGTACTTC
TRBJ2-7 NA TRBD2 TRBV7-9 CASSTGREGRIEQYF TGTGCCAGCAGCACCGGGCGGGAGGGCCGGATCGAGCAGTACTTC
TRBJ2-2 NA TRBD1 TRBV29-1 CSAGQGWFTGELFF TGCAGCGCTGGACAGGGCTGGTTCACCGGGGAGCTGTTTTTT
TRBJ1-3 NA TRBD1 TRBV7-8 CASSLGRGFSGNTIYF TGTGCCAGCAGCTTAGGCAGGGGGTTTTCTGGAAACACCATATATTTT
TRBJ1-2 few NA TRBV7-2 CASSPEGEGYGYTF TGTGCCAGCAGCCCCGAGGGGGAGGGCTATGGCTACACCTTC
TRBJ1-3 NA NA TRBV9 CASGQLSGNTIYF TGTGCCAGCGGGCAGCTCTCTGGAAACACCATATATTTT
TRBJ2-5 NA TRBD1 TRBV7-6 CASSFVLPGQGGQETQYF TGTGCCAGCAGCTTCGTATTACCGGGACAGGGTGGCCAAGAGACCCAGTACTTC
TRBJ2-6 NA NA TRBV9 CASSAPLMGKPPGANVLTF TGTGCCAGCAGCGCCCCCCTTATGGGCAAGCCTCCTGGGGCCAACGTCCTGACTTTC
TRBJ2-5 few TRBD2 TRBV5-6 CASSVRYSGGGETQYF TGTGCCAGCAGCGTCCGGTATAGCGGGGGGGGAGAGACCCAGTACTTC
TRBJ1-1 NA NA TRBV7-9 CASSFNRNTEAFF TGTGCCAGCAGCTTTAACAGGAACACTGAAGCTTTCTTT
TRBJ2-7 NA NA TRBV6-5 CASNDGVSSYEQYF TGTGCCAGCAACGACGGGGTGAGCTCCTACGAGCAGTACTTC
TRBJ2-7 NA NA TRBV4-3 CASSQELADSAYEQYF TGCGCCAGCAGCCAGGAGTTAGCGGACTCAGCCTACGAGCAGTACTTC
TRBJ1-4 NA TRBD1 TRBV7-6 CASNVPGQRTRQNEKLFF TGTGCCAGCAACGTGCCGGGACAGAGAACACGGCAAAATGAAAAACTGTTTTTT
TRBJ2-5 NA TRBD2 TRBV11-2 CASSFSAGTRGGTQYF TGTGCCAGCAGCTTTTCTGCGGGGACTAGAGGGGGGACCCAGTACTTC
TRBJ2-1 few NA TRBV7-2 CASSLEGGSYNEQFF TGTGCCAGCAGCTTAGAAGGAGGCTCCTACAATGAGCAGTTCTTC
TRBJ1-1 NA NA TRBV28 CASKPTRGWNTEAFF TGTGCCAGTAAACCCACCCGGGGTTGGAACACTGAAGCTTTCTTT
TRBJ2-3 NA TRBD2 TRBV2 CASRALAGGPDTQYF TGTGCCAGCAGGGCCCTAGCGGGGGGGCCGGATACGCAGTATTTT
TRBJ1-1 NA TRBD1 TRBV5-1 CASSPGQENTEAFF TGCGCCAGCAGCCCGGGACAGGAGAACACTGAAGCTTTCTTT
TRBJ2-5 NA TRBD1 TRBV19 CASSRQGFRQETQYF TGTGCCAGTAGCCGACAGGGGTTTAGGCAAGAGACCCAGTACTTC
TRBJ2-7 few TRBD2 TRBV6-5 CASSLLAGGFGEQYF TGTGCCAGCAGCTTACTAGCGGGGGGTTTTGGGGAGCAGTACTTC
TRBJ2-3 few NA TRBV7-5 CARSIRLAGSQDTQYF TGTGCCAGAAGCATTAGGTTAGCGGGGTCCCAGGATACGCAGTATTTT
TRBJ1-4 few NA TRBV5-8 CASSWAGVIGEKLFF TGTGCCAGCAGCTGGGCAGGGGTCATTGGTGAAAAACTGTTTTTT